This TCR beta chain was documented in a study of T cell changes during pregnancy in multiple sclerosis. V dropped 6 bases and J dropped 0 bases, with 15 bases sitting between them. Germline CDR1 and CDR2: SGHAT and FQNNGV. This CDR3 is 16 amino acids long. Assay used: immunoSEQ multiplex PCR; TCRdb lists only in-frame clones, some missing. The sample records 80,000 to 130,000 clones, roughly 92% being singletons. This material consisted of peripheral blood, taken in the second trimester of pregnancy. The origin of this receptor is a female donor with multiple sclerosis, enrolled in a pregnancy study. The chain couples TRBV11-2 to TRBJ2-1; D gene unclear. This chain's CDR3 is CASSSEAFSSYNEQFF. DNA of the CDR3: TGTGCCAGCAGTTCAGAAGCGTTTAGCTCCTACAATGAGCAGTTCTTC.